The rows below give T cell receptor beta chains drawn from one sample of a study of identical twins. TCRdb processed the 5' RACE reads anew with MiXCR; each CDR3 protein has one entry. The sample has about 530,000 distinct CDR3 sequences; approximately 20% are singletons. These data are also associated with another study on yellow fever vaccine responses in identical twins.

Sample: CD4+ T cells sorted from blood. The receptors derive from a woman under 30 in good health. CDR3s include the opening cysteine and the closing phenylalanine or tryptophan. The order of the fields is CDR3 protein, CDR3 DNA, V gene, clone size, J gene, D gene, CDR3 length. The D gene is left open where the match is weak. Only some rows state a clone size, as once, few, many or a class for expanded clones.

CASSGSQGNYGYTF,TGTGCCAGCAGCGGGTCACAGGGTAACTATGGCTACACCTTC,TRBV9,-,TRBJ1-2,-,14
CASSLALGNNEQFF,TGTGCCAGCAGTTTAGCGTTGGGTAACAATGAGCAGTTCTTC,TRBV12-3/TRBV12-4,-,TRBJ2-1,-,14
CASSQAGRVSNEQFF,TGCGCCAGCAGCCAAGCAGGCAGGGTATCAAATGAGCAGTTCTTC,TRBV4-1,-,TRBJ2-1,-,15
CASIPGHGGGYEQYF,TGCGCCAGCATCCCGGGACACGGAGGCGGCTACGAGCAGTACTTC,TRBV5-1,-,TRBJ2-7,-,15
CASSLDLAVGSGANVLTF,TGCGCCAGCAGCTTGGACTTGGCTGTTGGCTCTGGGGCCAACGTCCTGACTTTC,TRBV5-1,few,TRBJ2-6,-,18
CASSGGGSNQPQHF,TGTGCCAGCAGTGGAGGGGGGAGCAATCAGCCCCAGCATTTT,TRBV25-1,-,TRBJ1-5,-,14
CASSFQPAGAETQYF,TGTGCCAGCAGCTTCCAGCCAGCTGGTGCGGAGACCCAGTACTTC,TRBV12-3/TRBV12-4,few,TRBJ2-5,-,15
CASSPAYSPQETQYF,TGTGCCAGCAGCCCGGCCTATTCCCCGCAAGAGACCCAGTACTTC,TRBV3-1,few,TRBJ2-5,-,15
CASSYSGLARDTGELFF,TGTGCCAGCAGTTACTCGGGTCTAGCGAGGGACACCGGGGAGCTGTTTTTT,TRBV6-5,-,TRBJ2-2,-,17
CASTTTGKAEAFF,TGTGCCAGCACTACGACAGGAAAGGCTGAAGCTTTCTTT,TRBV12-3/TRBV12-4,few,TRBJ1-1,-,13
CASSLEAASTDTQYF,TGTGCCAGCAGTTTAGAAGCAGCTAGCACAGATACGCAGTATTTT,TRBV12-3/TRBV12-4,few,TRBJ2-3,-,15
CATSDPPGGSSTDTQYF,TGTGCCACCAGTGATCCCCCGGGCGGCTCTAGCACAGATACGCAGTATTTT,TRBV24-1,-,TRBJ2-3,-,17
CASSVGLAVLEQYF,TGTGCCAGCAGTGTGGGACTAGCGGTTCTTGAGCAGTACTTC,TRBV2,once,TRBJ2-7,TRBD2,14
CASSLNGYSPLHF,TGCGCCAGCAGCCTAAACGGTTACTCACCCCTCCACTTT,TRBV4-1,-,TRBJ1-6,-,13
CASSLAGGAAWPQHF,TGCGCCAGCAGCTTGGCCGGAGGGGCCGCATGGCCCCAGCATTTT,TRBV5-1,-,TRBJ1-5,-,15
CAAGPGLGIPDTQYF,TGTGCCGCGGGACCGGGACTAGGGATTCCAGATACGCAGTATTTT,TRBV10-3,-,TRBJ2-3,TRBD2,15
CASSQVIAGGYNEQFF,TGCGCCAGCAGCCAAGTGATAGCGGGAGGGTACAATGAGCAGTTCTTC,TRBV4-1,few,TRBJ2-1,TRBD2,16
CASSQDVEAFF,TGTGCCAGCAGCCAAGATGTTGAAGCTTTCTTT,TRBV3-1,-,TRBJ1-1,-,11
CASSPGVKLGTGELFF,TGCGCCAGCAGCCCAGGGGTCAAACTAGGCACCGGGGAGCTGTTTTTT,TRBV5-1,few,TRBJ2-2,-,16
CASRPGTGGWETQYF,TGTGCCAGCAGGCCCGGGACAGGGGGGTGGGAGACCCAGTACTTC,TRBV12-3/TRBV12-4,-,TRBJ2-5,TRBD1,15
CASNPGTDTQYF,TGTGCCAGCAACCCTGGCACAGATACGCAGTATTTT,TRBV9,-,TRBJ2-3,-,12
CASSARDRGRETQYF,TGTGCCAGCAGCGCTCGGGACAGGGGGAGGGAGACCCAGTACTTC,TRBV11-2,-,TRBJ2-5,TRBD1,15
CASSSGLAENEQFF,TGCGCCAGCAGCTCGGGACTAGCGGAGAATGAGCAGTTCTTC,TRBV5-1,-,TRBJ2-1,TRBD2,14
CASSRGAGANVLTF,TGTGCCAGCAGTCGAGGGGCTGGGGCCAACGTCCTGACTTTC,TRBV12-3/TRBV12-4,-,TRBJ2-6,-,14
CSASKEFGAGVSYEQYF,TGCAGTGCTAGTAAGGAATTTGGAGCGGGGGTCTCCTACGAGCAGTACTTC,TRBV20-1,once,TRBJ2-7,TRBD2,17
CASTKKWARHEQYF,TGTGCCAGCACCAAAAAGTGGGCGCGTCACGAGCAGTACTTC,TRBV28,few,TRBJ2-7,-,14
CATRLLDGTGGNEQFF,TGTGCCACCAGGCTATTAGACGGGACGGGGGGCAATGAGCAGTTCTTC,TRBV15,few,TRBJ2-1,TRBD2,16
CASAGGTPGDTQYF,TGTGCCAGCGCGGGAGGGACCCCCGGGGATACGCAGTATTTT,TRBV12-3/TRBV12-4,many,TRBJ2-3,TRBD2,14
CSVKSPSRSTEAFF,TGCAGCGTCAAATCCCCGAGTAGGTCCACTGAAGCTTTCTTT,TRBV29-1,-,TRBJ1-1,-,14
CASSQTGLQETQYF,TGTGCCAGCTCACAAACAGGCCTACAAGAGACCCAGTACTTC,TRBV18,few,TRBJ2-5,-,14
CASSFGTTVNEKLFF,TGTGCCAGCAGTTTTGGGACCACCGTAAATGAAAAACTGTTTTTT,TRBV27,few,TRBJ1-4,-,15
CASSSPPGLAADTQYF,TGTGCCAGCAGTTCACCGCCGGGACTAGCGGCAGATACGCAGTATTTT,TRBV12-3/TRBV12-4,-,TRBJ2-3,TRBD2,16
CASGLGMNTEAFF,TGTGCCAGCGGACTGGGGATGAACACTGAAGCTTTCTTT,TRBV2,-,TRBJ1-1,-,13
CASSLRDRGNIQYF,TGTGCCAGCAGTTTAAGGGACAGGGGAAACATTCAGTACTTC,TRBV12-3/TRBV12-4,few,TRBJ2-4,TRBD1,14
CASTRSGANTDTQYF,TGTGCCAGCACCCGTAGCGGGGCGAATACAGATACGCAGTATTTT,TRBV6-1,-,TRBJ2-3,TRBD2,15
CASTQTGGLSNFQETQYF,TGTGCCAGCACCCAGACAGGGGGCCTTTCCAATTTCCAAGAGACCCAGTACTTC,TRBV7-6,once,TRBJ2-5,TRBD1,18
CASSLSTSTETQYF,TGTGCCAGCAGTTTGAGTACTAGCACCGAGACCCAGTACTTC,TRBV12-3/TRBV12-4,-,TRBJ2-5,-,14
CASTPEGNQPQHF,TGTGCCAGCACCCCGGAGGGCAATCAGCCCCAGCATTTT,TRBV2,few,TRBJ1-5,-,13
CASSYGVSLGYEQYF,TGTGCCAGCAGCTACGGGGTGTCTCTTGGCTACGAGCAGTACTTC,TRBV7-6,few,TRBJ2-7,-,15
CASSTPREPNQPQHF,TGTGCCAGCAGTACCCCCAGGGAACCCAATCAGCCCCAGCATTTT,TRBV12-3/TRBV12-4,few,TRBJ1-5,-,15
CASSVELVNNEQFF,TGTGCCAGCAGCGTAGAGCTAGTGAACAATGAGCAGTTCTTC,TRBV9,few,TRBJ2-1,-,14
CASSPMVAGVYNEQFF,TGTGCCAGCAGCCCGATGGTAGCGGGAGTCTACAATGAGCAGTTCTTC,TRBV12-3/TRBV12-4,-,TRBJ2-1,TRBD2,16
CSARTGTGGGNEQFF,TGCAGTGCTAGAACCGGGACAGGGGGAGGCAATGAACAGTTCTTC,TRBV20-1,-,TRBJ2-1,TRBD1,15
CASSSVTGIGTGELFF,TGCGCCAGCAGCTCTGTGACAGGGATTGGCACCGGGGAGCTGTTTTTT,TRBV5-1,-,TRBJ2-2,TRBD1,16